Presented here are 3 T cell receptor beta chains from one specimen sequenced in a study of graft-versus-host responses after intestinal transplantation. TCRdb's table, derived via immunoSEQ multiplex PCR, lists solely in-frame clones and lacks some. The table shows around 100,000 clones, with more than 85% occurring only once. Their cognate antigens are unknown. Specimen: unstimulated CD8+ T cells sorted from spleen or lymph node cells, collected before intestinal transplant. Receptors were obtained from a human donor who received an intestinal transplant.

In its sample, this clone was seen once. This chain connects TRBV7-6 to TRBJ1-3; D is ambiguous. Germline lookup yields CDR1 SGHVS and CDR2 FNYEAQ. CDR3 length: 12 amino acids. V was clipped by 1 base and J by 8 bases, with 6 bases between them. The CDR3 here is CASSLDGDTIYF. In DNA form, the CDR3 reads TGTGCCAGCAGCTTAGATGGGGACACCATATATTTT.

The chain couples TRBV5-6 to TRBJ1-6, with D tentatively TRBD1 (5 bases). The V gene lost 4 bases and the J gene lost 0 bases, with 17 bases spanning the gap. Germline V lookup: CDR1 SGHDT, CDR2 YYEEEE. The CDR3 has 18 residues. Here the CDR3 DNA reads TGTGCCAGCAGCCCACCAACGTTTGACAGCTCCTATAATTCACCCCTCCACTTT. Its protein product is CASSPPTFDSSYNSPLHF.

The chain is built from TRBV4-1 and TRBJ1-3; 8 bases agree with TRBD1. CDR3 length: 15 amino acids. V shed 3 bases, J shed 2 bases, and the junction held 3 bases outside the gene matches. Per the germline V gene, CDR1 is MGHRA and CDR2 is YSYEKL. CDR3 residues: CASSHLQGAGNTIYF. The CDR3 DNA reads TGCGCCAGCAGCCATCTACAGGGGGCTGGAAACACCATATATTTT.